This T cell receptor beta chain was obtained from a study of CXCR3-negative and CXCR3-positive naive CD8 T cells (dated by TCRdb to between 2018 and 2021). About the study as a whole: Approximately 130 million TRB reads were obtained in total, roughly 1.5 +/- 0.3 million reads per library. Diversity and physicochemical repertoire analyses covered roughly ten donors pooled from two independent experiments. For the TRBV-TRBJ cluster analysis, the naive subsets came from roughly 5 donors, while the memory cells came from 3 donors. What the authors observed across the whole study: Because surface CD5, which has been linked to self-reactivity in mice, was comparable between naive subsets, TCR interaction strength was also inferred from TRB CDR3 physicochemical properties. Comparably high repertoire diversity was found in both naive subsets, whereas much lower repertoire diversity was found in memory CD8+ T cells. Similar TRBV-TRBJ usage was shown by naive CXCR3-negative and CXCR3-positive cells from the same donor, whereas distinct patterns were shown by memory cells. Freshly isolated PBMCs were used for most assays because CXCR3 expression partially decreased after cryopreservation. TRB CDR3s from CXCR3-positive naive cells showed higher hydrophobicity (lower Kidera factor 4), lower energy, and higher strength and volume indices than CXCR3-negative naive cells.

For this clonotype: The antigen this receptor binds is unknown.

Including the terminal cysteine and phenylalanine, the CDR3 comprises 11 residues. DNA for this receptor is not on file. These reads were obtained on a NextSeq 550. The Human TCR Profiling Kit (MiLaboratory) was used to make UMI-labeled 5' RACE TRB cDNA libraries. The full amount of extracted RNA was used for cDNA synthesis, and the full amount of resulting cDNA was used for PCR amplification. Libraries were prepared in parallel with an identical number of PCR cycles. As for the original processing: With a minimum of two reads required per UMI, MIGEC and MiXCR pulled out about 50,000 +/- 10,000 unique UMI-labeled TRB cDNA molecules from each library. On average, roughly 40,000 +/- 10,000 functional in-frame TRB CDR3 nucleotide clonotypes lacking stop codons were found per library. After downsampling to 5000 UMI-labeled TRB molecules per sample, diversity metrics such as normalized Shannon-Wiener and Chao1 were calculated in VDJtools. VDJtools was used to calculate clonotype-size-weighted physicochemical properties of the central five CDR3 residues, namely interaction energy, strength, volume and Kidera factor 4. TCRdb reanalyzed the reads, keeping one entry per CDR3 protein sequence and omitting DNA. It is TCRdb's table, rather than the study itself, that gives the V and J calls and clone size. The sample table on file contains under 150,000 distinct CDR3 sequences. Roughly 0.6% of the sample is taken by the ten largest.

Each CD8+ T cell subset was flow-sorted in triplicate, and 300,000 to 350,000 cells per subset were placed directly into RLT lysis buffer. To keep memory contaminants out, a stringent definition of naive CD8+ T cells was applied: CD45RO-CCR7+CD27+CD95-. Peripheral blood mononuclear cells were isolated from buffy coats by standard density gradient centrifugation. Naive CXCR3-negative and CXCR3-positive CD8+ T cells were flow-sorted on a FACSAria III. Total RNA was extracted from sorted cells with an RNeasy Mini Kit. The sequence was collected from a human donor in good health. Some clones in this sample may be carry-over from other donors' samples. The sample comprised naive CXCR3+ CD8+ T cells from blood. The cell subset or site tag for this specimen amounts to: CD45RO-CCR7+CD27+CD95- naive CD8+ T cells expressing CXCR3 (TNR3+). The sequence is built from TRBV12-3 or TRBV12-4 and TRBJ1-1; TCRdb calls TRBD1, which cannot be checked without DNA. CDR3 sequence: CASSLGAQAFF.